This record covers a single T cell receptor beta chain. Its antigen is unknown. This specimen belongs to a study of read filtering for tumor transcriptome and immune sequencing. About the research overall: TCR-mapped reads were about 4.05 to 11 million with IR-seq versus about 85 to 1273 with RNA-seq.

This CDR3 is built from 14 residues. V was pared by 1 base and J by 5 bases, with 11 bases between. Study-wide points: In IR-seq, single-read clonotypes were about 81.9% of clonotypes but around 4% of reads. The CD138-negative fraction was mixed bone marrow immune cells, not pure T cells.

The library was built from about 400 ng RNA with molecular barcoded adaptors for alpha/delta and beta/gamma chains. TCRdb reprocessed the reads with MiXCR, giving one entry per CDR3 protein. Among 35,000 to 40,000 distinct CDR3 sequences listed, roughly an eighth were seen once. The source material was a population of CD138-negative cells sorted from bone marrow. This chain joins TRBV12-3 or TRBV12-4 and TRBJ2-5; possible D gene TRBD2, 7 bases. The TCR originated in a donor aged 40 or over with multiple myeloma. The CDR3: CASSLGGGRETQYF. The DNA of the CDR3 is TGTGCCAGCAGTTTAGGGGGGGGGCGGGAGACCCAGTACTTC.